The 8 T cell receptor beta chains given below trace back to one sample, sequenced in a study of sequential checkpoint blockade in melanoma. The treatment denotes: randomized to nivolumab then ipilimumab (arm A) or the reverse (arm B). The repertoire was sequenced with immunoSEQ multiplex PCR; TCRdb's copy has only in-frame clones and lacks some. Among 25,000 to 35,000 clones listed, about 89% were seen once. The source was CD8+ T cells sorted from blood (inferred from file names), collected from a patient given nivolumab and ipilimumab in sequence. Receptors were obtained from a human donor with melanoma.

This chain links TRBV4-2 with TRBJ2-7; no reliable D call. V was cut by 0 bases and J by 2 bases, with 5 bases left in between. The CDR3 is 13 residues long. The germline CDR1 and CDR2 sequences are LGHNA and YNFKEQ. CDR3 residues: CASSQDLPYEQYF. The CDR3 coding sequence is TGTGCCAGCAGCCAAGATCTACCCTACGAGCAGTACTTC.

The chain links TRBV27 to TRBJ2-7; 9 bases are a match to TRBD1. The CDR3 loop spans 14 amino acids. With V trimmed by 6 bases and J by 5 bases, 8 bases remained unmatched. Germline V lookup: CDR1 MNHEY, CDR2 SMNVEV (reference sequence). The DNA of the CDR3 is TGTGCCAGCAGAACAGGGGGCGCATCGGACGAGCAGTACTTC. It is translated as CASRTGGASDEQYF.

The chain carries TRBV10-2 and TRBJ2-5, with D perhaps TRBD2 (5 bases). The CDR3 is made up of 14 amino acids. V shed 11 bases and J shed 7 bases, with 23 bases lying between them. Germline CDR1 is WSHSY and CDR2 is SAAADI. CDR3 nucleotides: TGCGCCTCTCAGACGGACGCGGGCCTAGGGACCCAGTACTTC. It specifies CASQTDAGLGTQYF.

The rearrangement joins TRBV28 to TRBJ1-1; 9 nucleotides agree with TRBD1. The CDR3 length is 15 residues. J lost 3 bases, V lost 2 bases, and 4 bases had no gene match. Germline V gene lookup returns CDR1 MDHEN and CDR2 SYDVKM. The CDR3 coding sequence is TGTGCCAGCAGTTTAACAGGGGGCGTGTACACTGAAGCTTTCTTT. Translated: CASSLTGGVYTEAFF.

The CDR3 DNA follows: TGTGCCAGTAGTATGCAAGCCCCAGGGGCCACTGAAGCTTTCTTT. Translation gives CASSMQAPGATEAFF. The chain has TRBV19 and TRBJ1-1, with D possibly matching TRBD1 (6 bases). Germline loops: CDR1 LNHDA, CDR2 SQIVND (reference sequence). CDR3 size: 15 residues. V was pared by 3 bases and J by 4 bases, with 15 bases between.

The rearrangement links TRBV6-5 to TRBJ2-1, with TRBD1 identical over 7 bases. The ends lost 5 bases at V and 9 bases at J; junction bases unmatched: 10. CDR3 size: 14 residues. Germline CDR1 reads MNHEY; CDR2 reads SVGAGI. CDR3 protein: CASSEGDGQAEQFF. CDR3 nucleotide sequence: TGTGCCAGCAGTGAAGGGGACGGACAGGCTGAGCAGTTCTTC.

The chain is built from TRBV7-9 and TRBJ2-7; 9 nucleotides match TRBD1. Germline V gene sequence: CDR1 SEHNR, CDR2 FQNEAQ (reference sequence). The CDR3 spans 14 residues. Trimming took 4 bases from V and 6 from J; bases not matched to a gene: 7. In DNA form, the CDR3 reads TGTGCCAGCAGCTCGGGACAGGGCCCCATCGAGCAGTACTTC. Amino acids: CASSSGQGPIEQYF.

This chain connects TRBV9 to TRBJ2-7, with 8 positions matching TRBD1. This CDR3 has 13 residues. The V and J ends lost 5 bases and 3 bases, in that order; junction bases with no gene match: 4. The germline gives CDR1 SGDLS, CDR2 YYNGEE. Here the CDR3 DNA reads TGTGCCAGCAGTGCAGGGACAGGCTACGAGCAGTACTTC. Residues: CASSAGTGYEQYF.